One sample yielded the 23 T cell receptor beta chains listed below, sequenced in a study of cytomegalovirus exposure and HLA in healthy donors (dated by TCRdb to the late 2010s). Library construction relied on the immunoSEQ multiplex PCR assay. For the multiplex PCR, a mixture combining 60 forward primers for TCR Vbeta segments and 13 reverse primers for TCR Jbeta segments was used. TCRdb's version of the immuneACCESS table is confined to in-frame rearrangements and falls short of the full clone set. An unresolved V gene accounts for under half of the shortfall where checked; the remainder is of unknown origin. The sample table contains roughly 160,000 clones; only one count was recorded for around 80% of them. The top ten clonotypes cover around 3.1% of the sample. The sample consisted of PBMCs. These receptors all stem from a woman between 50 and 59 years old in good health and CMV-seropositive.

The chain has TRBV11-2 and TRBJ2-1; TRBD2 agrees at 10 bases. The trim removed 0 bases at V and 10 bases at J, leaving 6 bases unmatched. Per germline, CDR1 SGHAT and CDR2 FQNNGV. The CDR3 length is 15 residues. CDR3 amino acids: CASSLELAGGKEQFF. The CDR3, as DNA: TGTGCCAGCAGCTTAGAATTAGCGGGGGGTAAAGAGCAGTTCTTC.

The chain recombines TRBV11-3 with TRBJ2-7; 8 positions agree with TRBD1. The CDR3 has 14 amino acids. Germline V gene data show CDR1 as SGHNT and CDR2 as YENEEA. V dropped 7 bases and J dropped 3; count of bases not matched to a gene: 8. This CDR3 reads CASTGTGILYEQYF. In DNA form, the CDR3 reads TGTGCCAGCACCGGGACAGGAATACTCTACGAGCAGTACTTC.

This chain connects TRBV2 to TRBJ1-1; 11 bases line up with TRBD1. This CDR3 is 15 amino acids long. CDR1 is SNHLY, CDR2 FYNNEI, per germline. With 4 bases clipped from V and 11 bases from J, the junction kept 12 bases outside the gene matches. CDR3 sequence: CASSGDRGSADSAFF. Written as DNA, the CDR3 is TGTGCCAGCAGTGGGGACAGGGGGTCCGCCGATTCTGCTTTCTTT.

The chain joins TRBV9 to TRBJ2-1; 10 nucleotides align to TRBD2. The CDR3 is 15 residues long. The V segment lost 4 bases and the J segment 5 bases; nucleotides outside the gene matches: 6. Germline values: CDR1 SGDLS, CDR2 YYNGEE. The CDR3 reads CASSSGTSDDNEQFF. CDR3 bases: TGTGCCAGCAGCTCCGGGACTAGCGACGACAATGAGCAGTTCTTC.

The chain employs TRBV27 and TRBJ2-7, with 7 nucleotides matching TRBD2. The germline V gene has CDR1 MNHEY and CDR2 SMNVEV (reference sequence). There are 14 residues in the CDR3. V lost 0 bases to trimming and J lost 3 bases; unmatched junction nucleotides: 2. CDR3 loop: CASSLSPSGYEQYF. CDR3 DNA: TGTGCCAGCAGTTTATCTCCTAGCGGCTACGAGCAGTACTTC.

V and J are TRBV11-2 and TRBJ1-1; 9 nucleotides align to TRBD1. V shed 4 bases and J 5 bases; nucleotides not matched to a gene: 11. The CDR3 spans 16 residues. Germline V gene data show CDR1 as SGHAT and CDR2 as FQNNGV. This CDR3 reads CASSSYLQGAGTEAFF. The CDR3 nucleotides are TGTGCCAGCAGCTCTTACCTACAGGGGGCTGGGACTGAAGCTTTCTTT.

V is TRBV5-4 and J is TRBJ2-7; possible D gene TRBD1, 6 bases. Germline V lookup: CDR1 SGHNT, CDR2 YYREEE (reference sequence). The CDR3 is made up of 14 amino acids. The ends were cut back, 2 bases at V and 7 bases at J, with 16 bases in the middle. CDR3 DNA sequence: TGTGCCAGCAGCTTAGACAGGAACCAACCTGAGCAGTACTTC. It encodes CASSLDRNQPEQYF.

V gene TRBV2 combines with J gene TRBJ2-4; D call uncertain. CDR3 size: 13 residues. From germline, CDR1 is SNHLY and CDR2 FYNNEI. V gave up 4 bases and J gave up 10 bases, with 14 bases separating them. The CDR3 spells CASSVSQEMIQYF. The DNA of the CDR3 is TGTGCCAGCAGTGTTTCGCAGGAAATGATTCAGTACTTC.

This clone was recorded once. The V gene is TRBV9, the J gene TRBJ2-2, with TRBD2 matching 9 bases. CDR1 is SGDLS and CDR2 is YYNGEE in the germline V gene. The CDR3 has 16 residues. The V and J ends lost 0 bases and 4 bases, in that order; junction bases with no gene match: 4. CDR3 sequence (DNA): TGTGCCAGCAGCGTAGGGCATAGCGGGAGCACCGGGGAGCTGTTTTTT. This translates into CASSVGHSGSTGELFF.

The rearrangement uses TRBV30 and TRBJ2-1, with 13 bases identical to TRBD2. J gave up 6 bases and V 3 bases, and 8 bases lay outside the gene matches. Germline CDR1 is GTSNPN and CDR2 is SVGIG (reference sequence). The CDR3 runs 16 residues. The DNA of the CDR3 is TGTGCCTGGAGCCTCTTAACTAGCGGGGGGGCCAATGAGCAGTTCTTC. Translation gives CAWSLLTSGGANEQFF. Together with reference TRBV30 and TRBJ2-1, the CDR3 gives the full variable domain: SQTIHQWPATLVQPVGSPLSLECTVEGTSNPNLYWYRQAAGRGLQLLFYSVGIGQISSEVPQNLSASRPQDRQFILSSKKLLLSDSGFYLCAWSLLTSGGANEQFFGPGTRLTVL.

The V and J genes are TRBV15 and TRBJ2-5, with TRBD1 matching over 9 bases. V shed 1 base, J shed 5 bases, and the junction held 8 bases outside the gene matches. Germline values: CDR1 LNHNV, CDR2 YYDKDF (reference sequence). This CDR3 is 16 amino acids long. CDR3 in DNA: TGTGCCACCAGCAGAGGGGGAACAGGGGGCAAGGAGACCCAGTACTTC. This sequence encodes CATSRGGTGGKETQYF.

The chain links TRBV2 to TRBJ2-3; TRBD2 matches 10 bases. The V segment lost 7 bases and the J segment 5 bases; nucleotides outside the gene matches: 9. This CDR3 contains 15 residues. The germline V gene encodes CDR1 SNHLY and CDR2 FYNNEI. CDR3 sequence: CASMLSGGARDTQYF. The CDR3 nucleotides read TGTGCCAGCATGCTGAGCGGGGGGGCACGAGATACGCAGTATTTT.

The chain joins TRBV30 to TRBJ2-1; 8 nucleotides align to TRBD1. CDR1 GTSNPN and CDR2 SVGIG come from the germline V gene (reference sequence). CDR3 length: 18 residues. Unmatched junction bases numbered 15, after V lost 1 base and J lost 4 bases. CDR3 amino acids: CAWSADRATPPKYNEQFF. DNA of the CDR3: TGTGCCTGGAGTGCGGACAGGGCTACTCCACCTAAGTACAATGAGCAGTTCTTC. The variable domain in full, with the rest retrieved from reference TRBV30 and TRBJ2-1, is SQTIHQWPATLVQPVGSPLSLECTVEGTSNPNLYWYRQAAGRGLQLLFYSVGIGQISSEVPQNLSASRPQDRQFILSSKKLLLSDSGFYLCAWSADRATPPKYNEQFFGPGTRLTVL.

The V gene is TRBV30, the J gene TRBJ1-5; D unresolved. The CDR3 contains 13 residues. V lost 1 base to trimming and J lost 7 bases, with 11 bases between them. The germline CDR1 and CDR2 sequences are GTSNPN and SVGIG (reference sequence). In DNA, the CDR3 is TGTGCCTGGAGTGCAGGCGCGAAACAGCCCCAGCATTTT. Translation gives CAWSAGAKQPQHF. The full variable domain, completed using reference TRBV30 and TRBJ1-5, is SQTIHQWPATLVQPVGSPLSLECTVEGTSNPNLYWYRQAAGRGLQLLFYSVGIGQISSEVPQNLSASRPQDRQFILSSKKLLLSDSGFYLCAWSAGAKQPQHFGDGTRLSIL.

This clone was seen more than once but under ten times. V usage is TRBV30 and J usage is TRBJ1-3, with a tentative D call TRBD1 (5 bases). The germline V gene encodes CDR1 GTSNPN and CDR2 SVGIG (reference sequence). Deletions cut 0 bases from V and 0 bases from J, with 12 bases between. This CDR3 is 16 amino acids long. The CDR3 DNA follows: TGTGCCTGGAGTGTACTTCGACAGTACTCTGGAAACACCATATATTTT. Translating it yields CAWSVLRQYSGNTIYF.

This chain connects TRBV15 to TRBJ1-4; tentatively, D is TRBD1 (6 bases). The CDR3 is 15 amino acids. Germline-derived CDR1 and CDR2 are LNHNV and YYDKDF (reference sequence). Trimming took off 4 bases at V and 4 bases at J, with 13 bases between the two ends. CDR3 nucleotides: TGTGCCACCAGCACCCGGACAGATTTTAATGAAAAACTGTTTTTT. This translates into CATSTRTDFNEKLFF. Full variable domain (rest looked up from reference TRBV15 and TRBJ1-4): DAMVIQNPRYQVTQFGKPVTLSCSQTLNHNVMYWYQQKSSQAPKLLFHYYDKDFNNEADTPDNFQSRRPNTSFCFLDIRSPGLGDTAMYLCATSTRTDFNEKLFFGSGTQLSVL.

This chain connects TRBV18 to TRBJ2-5; the match to TRBD2 covers 13 bases. The DNA end is a closer match to TRBJ2-7, so the J assignment may be wrong. This CDR3 region has 14 residues. CDR1 and CDR2 (germline): KGHSH, LQKENI. This chain's CDR3 is CASSPGLAGDEQYF. Written as DNA, the CDR3 is TGTGCCAGCTCACCCGGACTAGCGGGAGACGAGCAGTACTTC.

J is TRBJ2-5 and V is TRBV27; 9 bases are shared with TRBD1. Looked up from germline, CDR1 is MNHEY and CDR2 is SMNVEV (reference sequence). The ends lost 5 bases at V and 2 bases at J; junction bases unmatched: 9. CDR3 length equals 16 residues. CDR3 in DNA: TGTGCCAGCAGTCTCAACCCGGGACAGGGACAAGAGACCCAGTACTTC. It encodes CASSLNPGQGQETQYF.

The chain uses TRBV4-3 and TRBJ1-5, with 10 bases that match TRBD1. This CDR3 is 19 amino acids long. CDR1 and CDR2 from the germline V gene are LGHNA and YSLEER. Germline trimming cut 0 bases from V and 2 bases from J; bases unmatched to any gene: 10. The CDR3 region is CASSQDWTGGIPRNQPQHF. In DNA, the CDR3 is TGCGCCAGCAGCCAAGACTGGACAGGGGGGATTCCCCGCAATCAGCCCCAGCATTTT.

V gene TRBV28 combines with J gene TRBJ1-5, with D hard to call. V gave up 3 bases and J gave up 14 bases, with 17 bases separating them. CDR3 length: 13 amino acids. Per the germline V gene, CDR1 is MDHEN and CDR2 is SYDVKM. The CDR3 loop reads CASSLILQSGEHF. The CDR3 nucleotides read TGTGCCAGCAGTTTGATCCTACAGAGTGGCGAGCATTTT.

V and J are TRBV6-1 and TRBJ1-5; D is perhaps TRBD1 (6 bases). The CDR3 consists of 13 residues. Germline values: CDR1 MNHNS, CDR2 SASEGT. Trimming took off 6 bases at V and 3 bases at J, with 9 bases between the two ends. CDR3 coding DNA: TGTGCCAGCAGAGGACAGCCCAATCAGCCCCAGCATTTT. Encoded protein: CASRGQPNQPQHF.

The genes are TRBV7-9 and TRBJ1-4; 9 bases align to TRBD1. V lost 5 bases, J lost 6 bases, and 4 bases stayed unmatched. CDR3 size: 14 residues. The germline V gene encodes CDR1 SEHNR and CDR2 FQNEAQ (reference sequence). The CDR3, as DNA: TGTGCCAGCAGCCTGGACAGGGGATATGAAAAACTGTTTTTT. Protein sequence: CASSLDRGYEKLFF.

This clone was detected only a few times. The rearrangement joins TRBV2 to TRBJ2-3; the D gene is possibly TRBD1 (6 bases). This CDR3 contains 14 residues. The V and J ends lost 7 bases and 5 bases respectively, with 16 bases between them. CDR1 SNHLY and CDR2 FYNNEI come from the germline V gene. As DNA, the CDR3 is TGTGCCAGCATAGGGACAAGGAGGTTAGATACGCAGTATTTT. Its translation: CASIGTRRLDTQYF.